This T cell receptor (beta chain) was found in a study of regulatory T cells in long-lasting Graves disease. Study results and limitations: TRBV28, TRBJ1-2 and TRBJ2-5 were favored in persistent disease. Small numbers of samples may have cut accuracy.

The authors built TCR beta libraries using iRepertoire HTBI primers and Arm-PCR of CDR3 regions. MiXCR was run by TCRdb on the multiplex PCR reads, yielding one entry per CDR3 protein. The sample has fewer than 650,000 distinct CDR3 sequences, roughly a sixth seen once. The germline V gene has CDR1 SGDLS and CDR2 YYNGEE. After removal of 4 bases from V and 5 bases from J, the junction contained 5 bases not matched to a gene. The CDR3 loop spans 15 amino acids. As to time point: newly diagnosed GD, antithyroid drugs for less than 3 months. Generation of the TCR library employed RNA extracted from PBMCs. In this sample, this clonotype turned up a few times. Its cognate antigen is unknown. A much larger clone lies a single base off, so this may be a read error. In addition, the sample was reused for a study of T cells in Graves' hyperthyroidism and ophthalmopathy. That paper states: Researchers ran a first-round RT-PCR on the TCR CDR3 using the HTBI primer set.

The rearrangement uses TRBV9 and TRBJ2-1; the match to TRBD2 covers 11 bases. Specimen: peripheral blood mononuclear cells (PBMCs), collected at new diagnosis, from a patient treated with antithyroid drugs. The sequence was obtained from a man between 18 and 35 years old with Graves disease. CDR3 nucleotides: TGTGCCAGCAGCCGGGGACTAGCGGAAGACAATGAGCAGTTCTTC. Protein product: CASSRGLAEDNEQFF.